This T cell receptor (beta chain) was retrieved from a study of blood T cell repertoires in COVID-19. The assay was immunoSEQ multiplex PCR, and TCRdb's table has in-frame clones only and misses some. The sample has some 370,000 clones, roughly 87% seen once. Sequencing was done on a sample of PBMCs or T cells enriched from blood (not recorded which). This receptor was obtained from a woman aged 45-65 years who had recovered from COVID-19.

CDR3 sequence (DNA): TGTGCCAGCAGACAGGGAGGGGGATGGTCCACTGAAGCTTTCTTT. Protein product: CASRQGGGWSTEAFF. The chain uses TRBV2 and TRBJ1-1; maybe TRBD1 (6 bases). This CDR3 is 15 amino acids long. Per germline, CDR1 SNHLY and CDR2 FYNNEI. Trimming removed 6 bases at V and 4 bases at J, with 18 bases between.